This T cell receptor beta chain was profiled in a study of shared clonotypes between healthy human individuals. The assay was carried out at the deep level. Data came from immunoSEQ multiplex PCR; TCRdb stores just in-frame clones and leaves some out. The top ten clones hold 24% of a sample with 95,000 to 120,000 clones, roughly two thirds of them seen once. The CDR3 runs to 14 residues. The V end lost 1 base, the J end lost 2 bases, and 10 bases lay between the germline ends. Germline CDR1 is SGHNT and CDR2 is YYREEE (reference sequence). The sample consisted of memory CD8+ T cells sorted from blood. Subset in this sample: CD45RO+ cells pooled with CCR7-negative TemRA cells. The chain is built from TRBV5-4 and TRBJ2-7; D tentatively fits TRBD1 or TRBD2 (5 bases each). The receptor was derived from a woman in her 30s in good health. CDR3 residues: CASSLSSGPYEQYF. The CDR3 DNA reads TGTGCCAGCAGCTTGTCTTCGGGGCCCTACGAGCAGTACTTC.